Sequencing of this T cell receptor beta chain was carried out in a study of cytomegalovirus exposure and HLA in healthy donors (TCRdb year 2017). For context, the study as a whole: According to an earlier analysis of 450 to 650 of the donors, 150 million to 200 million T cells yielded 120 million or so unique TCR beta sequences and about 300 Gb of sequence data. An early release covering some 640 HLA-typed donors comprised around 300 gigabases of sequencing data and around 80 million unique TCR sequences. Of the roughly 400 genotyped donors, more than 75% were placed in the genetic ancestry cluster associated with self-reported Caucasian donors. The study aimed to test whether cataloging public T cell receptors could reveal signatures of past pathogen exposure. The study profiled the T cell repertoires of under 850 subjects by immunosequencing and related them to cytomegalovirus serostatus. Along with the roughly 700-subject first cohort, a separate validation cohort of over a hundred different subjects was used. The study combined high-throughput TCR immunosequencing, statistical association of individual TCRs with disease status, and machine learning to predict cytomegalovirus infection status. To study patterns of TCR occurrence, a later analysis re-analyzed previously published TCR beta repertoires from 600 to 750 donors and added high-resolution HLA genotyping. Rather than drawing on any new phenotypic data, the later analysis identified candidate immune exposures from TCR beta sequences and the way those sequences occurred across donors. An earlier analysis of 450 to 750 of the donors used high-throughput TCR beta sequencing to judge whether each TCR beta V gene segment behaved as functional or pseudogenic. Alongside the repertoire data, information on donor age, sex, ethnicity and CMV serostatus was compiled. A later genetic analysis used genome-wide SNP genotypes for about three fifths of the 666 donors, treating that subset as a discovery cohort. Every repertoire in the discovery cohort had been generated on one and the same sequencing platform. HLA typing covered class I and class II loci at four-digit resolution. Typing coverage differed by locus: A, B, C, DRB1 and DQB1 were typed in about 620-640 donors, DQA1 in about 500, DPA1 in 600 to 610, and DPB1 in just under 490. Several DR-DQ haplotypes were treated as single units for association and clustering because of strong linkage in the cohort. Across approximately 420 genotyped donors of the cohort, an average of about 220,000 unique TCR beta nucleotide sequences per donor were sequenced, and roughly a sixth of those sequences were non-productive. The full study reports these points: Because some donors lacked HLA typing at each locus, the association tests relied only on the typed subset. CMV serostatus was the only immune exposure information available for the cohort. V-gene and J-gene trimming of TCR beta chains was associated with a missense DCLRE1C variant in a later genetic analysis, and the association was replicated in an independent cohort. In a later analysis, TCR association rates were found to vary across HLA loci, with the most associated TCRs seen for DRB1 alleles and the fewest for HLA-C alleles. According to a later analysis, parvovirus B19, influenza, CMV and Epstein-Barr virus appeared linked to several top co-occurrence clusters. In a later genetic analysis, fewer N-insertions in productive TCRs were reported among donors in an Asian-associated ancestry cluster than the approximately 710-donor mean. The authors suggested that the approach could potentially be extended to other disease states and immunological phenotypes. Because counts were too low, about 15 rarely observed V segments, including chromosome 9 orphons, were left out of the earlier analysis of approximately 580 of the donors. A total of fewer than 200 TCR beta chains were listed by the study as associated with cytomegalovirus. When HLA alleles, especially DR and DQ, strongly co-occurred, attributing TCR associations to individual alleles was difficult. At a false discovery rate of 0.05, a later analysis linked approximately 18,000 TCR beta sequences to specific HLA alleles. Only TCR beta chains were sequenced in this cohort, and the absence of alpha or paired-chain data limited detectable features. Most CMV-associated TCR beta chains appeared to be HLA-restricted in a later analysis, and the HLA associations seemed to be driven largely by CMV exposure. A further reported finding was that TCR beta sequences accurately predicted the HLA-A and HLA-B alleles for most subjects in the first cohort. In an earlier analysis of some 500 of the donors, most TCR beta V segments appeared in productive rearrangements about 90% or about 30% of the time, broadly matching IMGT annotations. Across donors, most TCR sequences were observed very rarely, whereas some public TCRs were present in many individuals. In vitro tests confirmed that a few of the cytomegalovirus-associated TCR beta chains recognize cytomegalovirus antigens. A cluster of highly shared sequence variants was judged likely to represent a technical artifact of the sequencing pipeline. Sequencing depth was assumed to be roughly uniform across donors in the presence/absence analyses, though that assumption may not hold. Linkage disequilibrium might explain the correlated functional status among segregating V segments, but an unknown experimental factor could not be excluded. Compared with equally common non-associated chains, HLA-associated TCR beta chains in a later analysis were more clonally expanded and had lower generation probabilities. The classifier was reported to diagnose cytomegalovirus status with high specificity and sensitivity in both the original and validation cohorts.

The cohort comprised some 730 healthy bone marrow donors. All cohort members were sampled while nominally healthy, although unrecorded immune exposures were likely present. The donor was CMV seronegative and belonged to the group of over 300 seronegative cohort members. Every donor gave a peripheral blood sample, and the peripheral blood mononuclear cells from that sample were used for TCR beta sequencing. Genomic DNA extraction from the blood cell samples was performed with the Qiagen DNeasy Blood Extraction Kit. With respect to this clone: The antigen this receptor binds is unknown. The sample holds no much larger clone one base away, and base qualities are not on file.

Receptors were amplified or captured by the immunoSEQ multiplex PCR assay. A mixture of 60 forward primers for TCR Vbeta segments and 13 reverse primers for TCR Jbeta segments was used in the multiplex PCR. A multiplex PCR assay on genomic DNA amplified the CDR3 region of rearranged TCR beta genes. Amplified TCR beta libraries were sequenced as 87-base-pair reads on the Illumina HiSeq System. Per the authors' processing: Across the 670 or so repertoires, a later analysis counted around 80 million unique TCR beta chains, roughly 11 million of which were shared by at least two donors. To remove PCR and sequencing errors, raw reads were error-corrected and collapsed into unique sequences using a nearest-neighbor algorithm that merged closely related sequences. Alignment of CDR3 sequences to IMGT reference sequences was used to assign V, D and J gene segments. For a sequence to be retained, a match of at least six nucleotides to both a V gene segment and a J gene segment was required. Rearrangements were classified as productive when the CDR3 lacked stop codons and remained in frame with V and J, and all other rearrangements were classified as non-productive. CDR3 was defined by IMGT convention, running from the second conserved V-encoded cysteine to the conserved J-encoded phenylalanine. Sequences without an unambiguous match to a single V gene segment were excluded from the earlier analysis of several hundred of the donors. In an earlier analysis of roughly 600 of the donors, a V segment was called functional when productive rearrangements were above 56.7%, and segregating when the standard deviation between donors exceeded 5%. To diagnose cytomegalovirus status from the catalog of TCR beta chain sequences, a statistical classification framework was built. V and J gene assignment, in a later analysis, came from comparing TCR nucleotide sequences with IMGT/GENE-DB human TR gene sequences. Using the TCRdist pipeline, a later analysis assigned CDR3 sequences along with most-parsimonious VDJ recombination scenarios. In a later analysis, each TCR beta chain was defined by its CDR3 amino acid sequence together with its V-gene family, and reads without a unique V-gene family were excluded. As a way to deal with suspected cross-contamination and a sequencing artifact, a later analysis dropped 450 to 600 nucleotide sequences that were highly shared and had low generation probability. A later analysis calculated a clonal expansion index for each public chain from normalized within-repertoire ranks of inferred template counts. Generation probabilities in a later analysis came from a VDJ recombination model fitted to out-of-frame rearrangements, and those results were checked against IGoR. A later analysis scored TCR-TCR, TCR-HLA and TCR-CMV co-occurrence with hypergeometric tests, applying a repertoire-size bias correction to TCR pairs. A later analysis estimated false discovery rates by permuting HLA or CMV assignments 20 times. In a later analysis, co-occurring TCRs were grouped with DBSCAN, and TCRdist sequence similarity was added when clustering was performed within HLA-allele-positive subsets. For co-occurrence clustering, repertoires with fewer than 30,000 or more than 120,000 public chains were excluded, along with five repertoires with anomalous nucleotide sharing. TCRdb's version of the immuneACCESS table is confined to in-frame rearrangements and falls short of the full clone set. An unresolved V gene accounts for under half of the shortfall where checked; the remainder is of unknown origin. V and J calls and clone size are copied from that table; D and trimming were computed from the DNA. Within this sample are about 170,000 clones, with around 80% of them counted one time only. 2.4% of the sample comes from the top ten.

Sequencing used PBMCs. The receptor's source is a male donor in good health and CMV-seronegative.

The CDR3 has the sequence CASSLTSTSSETQYF. The nucleotide sequence reads TGCGCCAGCAGCTTGACTAGCACTTCTTCAGAGACCCAGTACTTC. The V gene is TRBV5-1 and the J gene is TRBJ2-5, and the D gene may be TRBD2, 6 bases matching. Taken from cysteine to phenylalanine, the CDR3 has 15 residues. Only CDR3 DNA is held: 45 bases, read in frame from base 1. Deletion took 1 base off V and 4 bases off J, with a span of 14 bases between the germline ends. CDR1 and CDR2, per the germline V gene, are SGHRS and YFSETQ.